This entry features one TCR beta chain sequence. This clonotype was seen only a few times. No cognate antigen has been identified for it. Base qualities are not at hand, and no much larger clone is one base apart. These data are taken from a study of blood T cells in healthy people across ages (dated by TCRdb to the mid-2010s). Some background on the complete study: In model experiments, template switching captured roughly one uniquely barcoded TCR beta cDNA molecule for every two T cells. To track age-related changes in TCR beta repertoire diversity, the study relied on deep sequencing normalized with unique cDNA molecular identifiers. The donors were split into four age groups: young (average 16 years), middle-aged (around 37), aged (roughly 60) and long-lived (about 74). To avoid experimental bias, donors of different ages were spread randomly across the sequencing lanes. For two donors (one aged 18 to 29 and one aged 80 or older), the study analyzed two additional independent replicas of 1 million unique cDNA reads from the same blood draw. Results and caveats for the whole study, not just this receptor: The long-lived group showed more naive CD4+ T cells, fewer expanded clones and increased TCR diversity than the aged group, suggesting age selection. There was a strong correlation between observed TCR beta diversity and the percentage of naive T cells measured by flow cytometry. Bulk unsorted PBMC profiling prevented conclusive comparison of naive and antigen-experienced compartments. Donor CMV infection status was unknown, potentially confounding age-related changes in expanded clonotypes. Observed TCR beta diversity per million T cells fell roughly linearly with age, and a significant reduction was already apparent by age approximately 40. Total diversity estimates from one million sequenced T cells were considered lower bounds and underestimates.

Looking up the germline V gene yields CDR1 ENHRY and CDR2 SYGVKD. The CDR3 goes from the cysteine to the phenylalanine over 13 residues. The CDR3 DNA has 39 bases and is translated from base 1. V lost 6 bases and J lost 5 bases, and the count of bases not matched to a germline gene is 3. The 39 donors, aged roughly 6 to 95 years, were systemically healthy Caucasian individuals from Russia. Each donor gave approximately 9.4 milliliters of peripheral blood, drawn into EDTA-treated Vacutainer tubes. Ficoll-Paque density-gradient centrifugation was used to isolate PBMCs, with at least 7 million per sample. Total RNA was extracted from PBMCs with Trizol reagent, with at least 5.5 micrograms obtained per sample. For every donor, an aliquot of PBMCs went through flow cytometry to measure the percentages of naive CD45RAhigh/CD27high T cells. Library creation used 5' RACE. The data were produced on an Illumina HiSeq 2500. A second PCR of about 7 to 12 cycles was performed with a sample-barcoded 5' primer and a J-beta primer mix. Each TCR beta cDNA molecule received a unique molecular identifier from a template-switch 5' adaptor carrying 12 random nucleotides. At least 2.5 million CDR3-containing paired-end reads were obtained from each sample. First-strand cDNA synthesis was performed from all RNA using the Mint cDNA synthesis kit, with priming by a TRBC-specific oligonucleotide. Following uracil-DNA glycosylase treatment, all cDNA underwent a first 18-cycle PCR with the universal primers M1SS and BC2_uni_R. The original methods were these. For normalization, 1 million high-quality reads, each with a distinct molecular identifier, were randomly selected from each sample. Instead of being binned into consensus sequences, reads that shared molecular identifiers were thrown out. MiTCR, run with a Q25 quality threshold and the strictest error-elimination algorithm, handled CDR3 identification, clonotype clustering and error correction. Lower-bound total TCR beta diversity was estimated with a nonparametric unseen species model using Euler transformation. TCRdb itself trimmed the public reads at Q25 with fastp, ran MiXCR and retained productive beta chains. A single entry per CDR3 protein holds the most common genes and DNA from its merged rows. The V and J calls were not made by the authors but by TCRdb's processing. The table for this sample lists about 680,000 distinct CDR3 sequences; approximately 50% of them were counted only once. Of the sample, approximately 32% falls within the top ten clones.

Sequencing was done on a sample of blood. The source of this sequence is a woman in her sixties in good health. Recombination connected TRBV10-3 to TRBJ1-5, and 8 junction bases match TRBD1. The CDR3 reads CAISPGGDQPQHF. The DNA sequence is TGTGCCATCAGCCCAGGGGGCGATCAGCCCCAGCATTTT.